The TCR beta chain described here comes from a study of post-analysis software for immune sequencing data. Study-wide results and limits: Elevated frequency relative to controls characterized roughly 5 TRBV segments in patients, TRBV5-6, TRBV5-1 and TRBV20-1 among them.

TCR beta cDNA libraries included unique molecular identifiers. It was from roughly 1.1 to 9.2 million T cells that approximately 500,000 cDNA molecules came. TCRdb re-derived calls from the PCR reads in MiXCR, one entry per CDR3 protein. The sample has 600,000 to 750,000 distinct CDR3 sequences, 59% seen once. This clonotype was observed a handful of times. The antigen remains unidentified. The CDR3 spans 13 residues. Per germline, CDR1 DFQATT and CDR2 SNEGSKA (reference sequence). The V end lost 1 base, the J end lost 4 bases, and 11 bases lay between the germline ends. Material for sequencing was blood. This clonotype was sampled from a girl aged 2-9 years with multiple sclerosis. This chain uses TRBV20-1 with TRBJ2-7, with D unclear. CDR3 sequence (DNA): TGCAGTGCTAGAGGGGGTCGGGTATACGAGCAGTACTTC. It yields the protein CSARGGRVYEQYF.